The next 15 T cell receptor beta chains were all read from a single sample in a study of T cell changes during pregnancy in multiple sclerosis (dated by TCRdb to the late 2010s). Receptor libraries were prepared by the immunoSEQ multiplex PCR assay. The table was pulled from immuneACCESS by TCRdb, which kept in-frame rearrangements only. Such tables lose some clones; where checked, under half of the loss comes from unresolved V genes, and the rest has no known cause. This sample gives 45,000 to 65,000 clones in total; over 90% of them show up just once. Clones ranked in the top ten supply over 2.5% of the sample. Sequenced here: CD8+ T cells from peripheral blood mononuclear cells, sampled in the third trimester of pregnancy. The receptors come from a female donor with multiple sclerosis, enrolled in a pregnancy study.

This rearrangement joins TRBV13 to TRBJ2-1; tentative D call: TRBD1 (5 bases). CDR3 length equals 14 residues. Trimming left V 6 bases short and J 4 bases short, with 13 bases between. CDR1 PRHDT and CDR2 FYEKMQ come from the germline V gene (reference sequence). Written as DNA, the CDR3 is TGTGCCAGCAGTTTTAGGGGTGGGTACAATGAGCAGTTCTTC. It codes for CASSFRGGYNEQFF. Drawing the rest from reference TRBV13 and TRBJ2-1, the complete variable domain is AAGVIQSPRHLIKEKRETATLKCYPIPRHDTVYWYQQGPGQDPQFLISFYEKMQSDKGSIPDRFSAQQFSDYHSELNMSSLELGDSALYFCASSFRGGYNEQFFGPGTRLTVL.

This clone showed up just once. The chain couples TRBV19 to TRBJ2-2; D might be TRBD1 (6 bases). Deletions cut 6 bases from V and 1 base from J, with 12 bases between. The CDR3 covers 15 residues. The germline V gene has CDR1 LNHDA and CDR2 SQIVND (reference sequence). The DNA for the CDR3 is TGTGCCAGTAGGTTATTGGGACAGAACACCGGGGAGCTGTTTTTT. Encoded protein: CASRLLGQNTGELFF.

The V and J genes are TRBV29-1 and TRBJ2-1, with 10 nucleotides matching TRBD2. CDR1 SQVTM and CDR2 ANQGSEA come from the germline V gene. This CDR3 has 12 residues. V was pared by 5 bases and J by 12 bases, with 7 bases of the junction left unmatched. Written as DNA, the CDR3 is TGCAGCGTTCCGGGACTAGCGCTTGGGCAGTTCTTC. It codes for CSVPGLALGQFF.

The gene calls are TRBV27 and TRBJ2-7; tentatively, D is TRBD2 (7 bases). The CDR3 consists of 16 residues. The V gene's germline CDR1 is MNHEY and CDR2 SMNVEV (reference sequence). Trimming stripped 2 bases from V and 3 bases from J, with 17 bases between. CDR3 loop: CASSLMGGAGIYEQYF. Written as DNA, the CDR3 is TGTGCCAGCAGTTTAATGGGGGGGGCCGGGATCTACGAGCAGTACTTC.

This rearrangement joins TRBV11-1 to TRBJ2-7; weak D call: TRBD2 (5 bases). This CDR3 contains 15 residues. Germline V lookup: CDR1 SGHAT, CDR2 FQDESV (reference sequence). V was trimmed by 6 bases and J by 0 bases, leaving 15 bases between them. The CDR3 region is CASSFASSSSYEQYF. The CDR3 DNA reads as TGTGCCAGCAGTTTTGCTAGCTCGAGCTCCTACGAGCAGTACTTC.

V is TRBV27 and J is TRBJ2-3; D is undetermined. The CDR3 sequence is 13 residues long. Germline values: CDR1 MNHEY, CDR2 SMNVEV (reference sequence). V shed 2 bases and J shed 1 base, with 4 bases lying between them. The CDR3: CASSLPGTDTQYF. CDR3 DNA: TGTGCCAGCAGTTTACCGGGCACAGATACGCAGTATTTT.

The chain uses TRBV6-1 and TRBJ2-2; D is undetermined. V lost 7 bases, J lost 4 bases, and 10 bases lay in between. The CDR3 length is 13 residues. In germline, CDR1 is MNHNS, CDR2 SASEGT. The CDR3 sequence: CASTLQSTGELFF. The CDR3 coding sequence is TGTGCCAGCACTTTACAGAGCACCGGGGAGCTGTTTTTT.

The chain employs TRBV5-1 and TRBJ1-2; D may be TRBD1 (5 bases). The CDR3 is 15 residues long. The ends were cut back, 0 bases at V and 4 bases at J, with 13 bases in the middle. The germline V gene encodes CDR1 SGHRS and CDR2 YFSETQ. CDR3 bases: TGCGCCAGCAGCTTGGAAATCGCGGGGGTCTATGGCTACACCTTC. Encoded protein: CASSLEIAGVYGYTF.

The V gene is TRBV19, the J gene TRBJ2-1; 9 nucleotides agree with TRBD1. Germline lookup yields CDR1 LNHDA and CDR2 SQIVND (reference sequence). CDR3 length: 15 amino acids. Unmatched junction bases numbered 5, after V lost 7 bases and J lost 1 base. CDR3 sequence reads: CASTRGTGSYNEQFF. In DNA form, the CDR3 reads TGTGCCAGTACCAGAGGGACAGGGTCCTACAATGAGCAGTTCTTC. The full variable domain, in which reference TRBV19 and TRBJ2-1 provide the parts outside the CDR3, is DGGITQSPKYLFRKEGQNVTLSCEQNLNHDAMYWYRQDPGQGLRLIYYSQIVNDFQKGDIAEGYSVSREKKESFPLTVTSAQKNPTAFYLCASTRGTGSYNEQFFGPGTRLTVL.

This chain joins TRBV5-1 and TRBJ2-1; TRBD2 matches at 13 bases. The CDR3 consists of 16 residues. V lost 4 bases to trimming and J lost 4 bases; unmatched junction nucleotides: 5. Per germline, CDR1 SGHRS and CDR2 YFSETQ. The CDR3 nucleotides are TGCGCCAGCAGCCCCGGACTAGCGGGGGAGTACAATGAGCAGTTCTTC. Translation: CASSPGLAGEYNEQFF.

V is TRBV6-1 and J is TRBJ2-7; TRBD1 agrees at 8 bases. Trimming removed 7 bases from V and 3 bases from J; junction bases left unmatched: 2. This CDR3 comprises 12 residues. The germline V gene encodes CDR1 MNHNS and CDR2 SASEGT. The CDR3 coding sequence is TGTGCCAGCAACGACAGGGGCTACGAGCAGTACTTC. It yields the protein CASNDRGYEQYF.

The chain couples TRBV4-3 to TRBJ2-3, with TRBD2 matching over 7 bases. Germline V gene data show CDR1 as LGHNA and CDR2 as YSLEER. This CDR3 has 14 residues. Trimming removed 4 bases from V and 1 base from J; junction bases left unmatched: 2. CDR3 DNA sequence: TGCGCCAGCAGCCGGACTAGAGGCACAGATACGCAGTATTTT. This codes for CASSRTRGTDTQYF.

V usage is TRBV20-1 and J usage is TRBJ2-3, with D tentatively TRBD2 (5 bases). The V end lost 5 bases, the J end lost 5 bases, and 5 bases lay between the germline ends. The CDR3 runs to 10 residues. Germline-derived CDR1 and CDR2 are DFQATT and SNEGSKA (reference sequence). This CDR3 is CSAEGDTQYF. The CDR3, as DNA: TGCAGTGCTGAGGGAGATACGCAGTATTTT.

The DNA for the CDR3 is TGTGCCAGCAGTTTACTAGCGTTCGGTGAGACCCAGTACTTC. It translates to CASSLLAFGETQYF. The chain uses TRBV27 and TRBJ2-5; D might be TRBD2 (6 bases). Per germline, CDR1 MNHEY and CDR2 SMNVEV (reference sequence). Trimming cost V 2 bases and J 5 bases, with 12 bases left between them. The CDR3 has 14 amino acids.

The gene calls are TRBV6-6 and TRBJ2-2; no clear D. Looked up from germline, CDR1 is MNHNY and CDR2 is SVGAGI (reference sequence). This CDR3 is built from 14 residues. Trimming left V 1 base short and J 5 bases short, with 8 bases between. The CDR3 DNA is TGTGCCAGCAGTTACTTATCACGGACCGGGGAGCTGTTTTTT. This sequence encodes CASSYLSRTGELFF.